Following are 9 T cell receptor beta chains from one sample sequenced in a study of T cells in Graves' hyperthyroidism and ophthalmopathy. Regions amplified from RNA transcripts were the TCR beta CDR3 regions. With the HTBI primer set, the TCR CDR3 went through a first round of RT-PCR. TCRdb independently ran MiXCR on the multiplex PCR reads; one entry per CDR3 protein. Here the sample spans some 490,000 distinct CDR3 sequences, roughly 22% being singletons. Specimen: blood. These receptors originate from a woman in her 70s with Graves' ophthalmopathy.

Concerning this clonotype: Given a much more abundant clone one base away, this may be a read error. The chain links TRBV12-3 or TRBV12-4 to TRBJ2-1; D is perhaps TRBD1 or TRBD2 (5 bases each). This CDR3 is 11 amino acids long. The ends were cut back, 5 bases at V and 6 bases at J, with 5 bases in the middle. CDR3 in DNA: TGTGCCAGCAGTGGGGGCAATGAGCAGTTCTTC. Its protein is CASSGGNEQFF.

Details on this clonotype: A much larger clone differs from this one at a single base, so this may be a read error. This chain connects TRBV20-1 to TRBJ1-1; D gene unclear. CDR3 size: 13 residues. CDR1 is DFQATT, CDR2 SNEGSKA, per germline (reference sequence). V dropped 3 bases and J dropped 0 bases, with 8 bases sitting between them. The CDR3 nucleotides read TGCAGTGCTAGCCCTTCAGTGAACACTGAAGCTTTCTTT. This sequence encodes CSASPSVNTEAFF.

J is TRBJ2-7 and V is TRBV29-1, with TRBD2 matching over 7 bases. V lost 3 bases, J lost 6 bases, and 8 bases stayed unmatched. This CDR3 has 13 amino acids. Germline CDR1 reads SQVTM; CDR2 reads ANQGSEA. CDR3: CSVEASGGGEQYF. The DNA of the CDR3 is TGCAGCGTTGAGGCTAGCGGCGGGGGCGAGCAGTACTTC.

This chain links TRBV4-3 with TRBJ2-7, with D hard to call. The V and J ends lost 0 bases and 1 base respectively, with 10 bases between them. Germline loops: CDR1 LGHNA, CDR2 YSLEER. The CDR3 is made up of 15 amino acids. The CDR3 reads CASSQDLTGSYEQYF. The CDR3 region has the DNA TGCGCCAGCAGCCAAGATCTTACTGGGTCCTACGAGCAGTACTTC.

In DNA form, the CDR3 reads TGTGCCACCAGTCGGGCAGGGCCCTTAGAAGAGACCCAGTACTTC. Protein sequence: CATSRAGPLEETQYF. The V call is TRBV15, the J call TRBJ2-5; D possibly corresponds to TRBD1 (5 bases). Trimming shortened V by 6 bases and J by 3 bases, and 17 bases separated the two germline ends. The CDR3 totals 15 residues. CDR1 and CDR2 from the germline V gene are LNHNV and YYDKDF (reference sequence).

The CDR3 loop reads CASSLGQTNSPLHF. For the CDR3, the DNA is TGTGCCAGCAGTCTTGGACAGACAAATTCACCCCTCCACTTT. The chain combines TRBV2 with TRBJ1-6; D may be TRBD1 (6 bases). In germline, CDR1 is SNHLY, CDR2 FYNNEI. V shed 5 bases and J shed 7 bases, with 12 bases lying between them. The CDR3 runs 14 residues.

This clonotype was observed many times. The CDR3: CASSGRRFNEQFF. In DNA form, the CDR3 reads TGTGCCAGCAGCGGGAGACGCTTCAATGAGCAGTTCTTC. This chain connects TRBV28 to TRBJ2-1; TRBD2 might be the D (6 bases). Germline V gene data show CDR1 as MDHEN and CDR2 as SYDVKM. The V end lost 6 bases, the J end lost 6 bases, and 12 bases lay between the germline ends. The CDR3 runs to 13 residues.

The V gene is TRBV6-1, the J gene TRBJ2-1; D may be TRBD2 (6 bases). Deletions cut 0 bases from V and 2 bases from J, with 11 bases between. The germline gives CDR1 MNHNS, CDR2 SASEGT. This CDR3 comprises 16 residues. CDR3 nucleotide sequence: TGTGCCAGCAGTGAAGCGGACTACCCTCCCTACAATGAGCAGTTCTTC. Its translation: CASSEADYPPYNEQFF.

This chain uses TRBV20-1 with TRBJ1-1; D is perhaps TRBD1 (5 bases). Germline V gene data show CDR1 as DFQATT and CDR2 as SNEGSKA (reference sequence). The V end was cut by 6 bases, the J end by 0 bases, with 11 bases between. This CDR3 has 13 amino acids. The CDR3 loop is CSAQDGLNTEAFF. CDR3 in DNA: TGCAGTGCACAGGACGGTTTGAACACTGAAGCTTTCTTT.